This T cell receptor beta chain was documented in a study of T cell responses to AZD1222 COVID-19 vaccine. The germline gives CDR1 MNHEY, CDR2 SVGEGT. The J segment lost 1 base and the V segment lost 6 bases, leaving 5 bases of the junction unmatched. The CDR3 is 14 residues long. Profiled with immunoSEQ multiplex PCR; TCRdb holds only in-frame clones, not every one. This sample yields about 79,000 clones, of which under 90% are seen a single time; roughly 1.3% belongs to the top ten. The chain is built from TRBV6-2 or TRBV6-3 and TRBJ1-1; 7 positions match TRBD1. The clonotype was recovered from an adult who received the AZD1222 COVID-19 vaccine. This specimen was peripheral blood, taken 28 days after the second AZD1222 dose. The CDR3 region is CASSRQGGNTEAFF. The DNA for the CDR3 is TGTGCCAGCAGCCGACAGGGAGGGAACACTGAAGCTTTCTTT.